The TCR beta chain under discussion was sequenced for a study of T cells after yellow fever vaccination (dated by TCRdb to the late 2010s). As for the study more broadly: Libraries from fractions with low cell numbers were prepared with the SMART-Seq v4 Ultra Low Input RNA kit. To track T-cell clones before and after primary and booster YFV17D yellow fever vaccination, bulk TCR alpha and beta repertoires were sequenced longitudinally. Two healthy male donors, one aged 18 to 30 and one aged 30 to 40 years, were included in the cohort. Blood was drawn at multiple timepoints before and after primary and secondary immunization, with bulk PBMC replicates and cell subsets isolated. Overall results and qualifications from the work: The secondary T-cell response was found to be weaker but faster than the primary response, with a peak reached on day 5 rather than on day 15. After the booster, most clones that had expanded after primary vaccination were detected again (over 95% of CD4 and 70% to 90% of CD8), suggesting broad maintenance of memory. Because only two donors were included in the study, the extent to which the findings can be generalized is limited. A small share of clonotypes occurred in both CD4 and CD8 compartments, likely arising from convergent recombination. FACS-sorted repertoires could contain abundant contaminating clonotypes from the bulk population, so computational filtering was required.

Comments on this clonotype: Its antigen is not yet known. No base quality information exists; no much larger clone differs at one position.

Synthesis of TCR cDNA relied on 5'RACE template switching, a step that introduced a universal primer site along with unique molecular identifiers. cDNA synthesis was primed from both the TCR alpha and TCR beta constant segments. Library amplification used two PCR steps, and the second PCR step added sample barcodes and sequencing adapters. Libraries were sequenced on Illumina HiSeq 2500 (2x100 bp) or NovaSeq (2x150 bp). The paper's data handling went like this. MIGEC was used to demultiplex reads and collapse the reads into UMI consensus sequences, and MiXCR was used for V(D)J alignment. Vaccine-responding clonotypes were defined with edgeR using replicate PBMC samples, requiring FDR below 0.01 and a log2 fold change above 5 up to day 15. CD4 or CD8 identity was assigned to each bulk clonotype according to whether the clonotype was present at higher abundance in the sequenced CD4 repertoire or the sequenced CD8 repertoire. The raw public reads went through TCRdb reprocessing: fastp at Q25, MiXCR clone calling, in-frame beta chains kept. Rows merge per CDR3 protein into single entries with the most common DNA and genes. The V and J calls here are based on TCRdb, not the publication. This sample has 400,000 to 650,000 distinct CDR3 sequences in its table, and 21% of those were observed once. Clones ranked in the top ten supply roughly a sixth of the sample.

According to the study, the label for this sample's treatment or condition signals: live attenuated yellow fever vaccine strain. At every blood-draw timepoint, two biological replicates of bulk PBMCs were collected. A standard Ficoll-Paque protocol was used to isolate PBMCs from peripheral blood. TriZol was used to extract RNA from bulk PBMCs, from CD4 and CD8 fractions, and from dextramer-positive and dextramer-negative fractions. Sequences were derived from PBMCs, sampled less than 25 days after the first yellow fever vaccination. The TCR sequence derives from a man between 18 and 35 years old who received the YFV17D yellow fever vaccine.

The DNA sequence follows: TGTGCCAGCAGCGAGACTAGCGGGGAGGAGACCCAGTACTTC. It is translated as CASSETSGEETQYF. The sequence links TRBV7-3 to TRBJ2-5, and 11 junction bases match TRBD2. CDR1 and CDR2, looked up from the germline V gene, are SGHTA and FQGTGA. Clipping removes 5 bases from V and 5 bases from J, with 4 as the unmatched junction base count. The CDR3, cysteine through phenylalanine, is 14 amino acids long. Of all the DNA, just the CDR3 is kept, 42 bases in frame from base 1.